This entry is about one T cell receptor (beta chain). No antigen is known for it. One base away there is no much larger clone; base qualities are not given. From the germline V gene (reference sequence), CDR1 is LNHDA and CDR2 is SQIVND. Taken from cysteine to phenylalanine, the CDR3 has 13 residues. Of the read, only the CDR3 DNA is kept; its 39 bases are in frame from base 1. V loses 3 bases, J loses 2 bases, and the germline ends lie 7 bases apart. The data belong to a study of CD8 T cells in Susac syndrome (dated by TCRdb to between 2018 and 2021). General notes on the study: Of the Susac syndrome patients who were sequenced, eight were in clinical remission while about 6 had clinically active disease. At the time of blood withdrawal, Susac syndrome patients were either therapy-naive, taking corticosteroids (with some also receiving IVIg), or on IVIg alone. Repertoire sequencing was used to test whether CD8+ T cell activation and differentiation in Susac syndrome was antigen driven. The study compared CD8+ T cell repertoire clonality among about a dozen healthy donors, 14 Susac syndrome patients and 15 multiple sclerosis patients. Here is what the overall study found, with its caveats: Sixteen and five Susac-specific public clones were found in the total CD8+ and CD8+ TEMRA repertoires, respectively. CD8+ repertoires in Susac syndrome showed clonal expansion, which was highest in CD8+ TEMRA cells and was greater in clinically active patients than in remitting patients. The TCR sequencing and HLA analysis was acknowledged to have included a relatively small number of individuals.

Peripheral blood CD8+ and CD4+ T cells from healthy donors, Susac syndrome patients and multiple sclerosis patients were profiled by high-throughput TCR beta sequencing. The Susac syndrome patients fulfilled recently defined diagnostic criteria for definite or probable disease. Bulk CD8+ and CD4+ T cells were purified magnetically by negative isolation, whereas CD8+ TEMRA cells were enriched by FACS. Blood was drawn into EDTA tubes, processed within 24 hours, and PBMCs were isolated by density gradient centrifugation. PBMCs intended for TCR sequencing were cryopreserved in liquid nitrogen and thawed later in a water bath at 37 degrees C. The sorted or isolated CD4+, CD8+ and CD8+ TEMRA cells reached a purity of at least 90%. RNA was extracted using the RNeasy kit, and about 0.45 to 1 ug of the RNA was reverse transcribed with random hexamers. The immunoSEQ multiplex PCR assay, covering 54 Vbeta and 13 Jbeta segments, was used to amplify TCR beta CDR3 regions. To correct PCR amplification bias, a synthetic template baseline was used for both primer optimization and computational correction. The paper's processing steps were these. Reads were annotated to V, D and J genes according to IMGT and were analyzed with immunoSEQ Analyzer, with only productive sequences retained. To calculate clonality, Shannon entropy was normalized by log2 of the number of productive unique sequences and then subtracted from one. For each patient and control, public and private clones were evaluated among the 100 most prevalent clones. Susac-specific clones were defined as absent from healthy and MS cohorts, about 1,000 published viral clones and other ImmuneACCESS disease sequences. TCRdb handled the public reads itself, with Q25 trimming in fastp and clone calling in MiXCR, and kept productive beta chains. Rows are combined by CDR3 protein, so each entry shows the most common genes and DNA. TCRdb assigned the V and J calls; the authors' analysis was not used. Here the sample has about 190,000 distinct CDR3 sequences; 85% to 95% occur a single time. Of the sample, 0.16% falls within the top ten clones.

Input material: CD8+ T cells from PBMCs. The source is a human donor with Susac syndrome. The rearrangement combines TRBV19 with TRBJ1-2; the D gene lacks a confident call. For the CDR3, the sequence is CASSITENYGYTF. The DNA reads as follows: TGTGCCAGTAGTATTACAGAAAACTATGGCTACACCTTC.